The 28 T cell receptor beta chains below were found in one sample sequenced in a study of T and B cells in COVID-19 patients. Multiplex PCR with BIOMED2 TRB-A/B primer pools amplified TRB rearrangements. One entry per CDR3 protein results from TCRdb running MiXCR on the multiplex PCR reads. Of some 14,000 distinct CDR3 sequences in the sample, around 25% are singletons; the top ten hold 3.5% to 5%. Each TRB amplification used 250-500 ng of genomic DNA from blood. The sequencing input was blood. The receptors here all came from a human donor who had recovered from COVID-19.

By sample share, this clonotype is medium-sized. CDR3: CASSTGQEAFF. The CDR3 region has the DNA TGTGCCAGTAGTACAGGACAGGAAGCTTTCTTT. This chain joins TRBV19 and TRBJ1-1; D is possibly TRBD1 (6 bases). In germline, CDR1 is LNHDA, CDR2 SQIVND (reference sequence). The CDR3 has 11 residues. Trimming cost V 4 bases and J 8 bases, with 8 bases left between them.

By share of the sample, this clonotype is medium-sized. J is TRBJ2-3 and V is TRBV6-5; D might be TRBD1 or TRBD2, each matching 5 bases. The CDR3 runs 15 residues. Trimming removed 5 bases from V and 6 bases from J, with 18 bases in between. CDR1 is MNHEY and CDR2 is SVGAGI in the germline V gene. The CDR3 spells CASSKGSTLGDTQYF. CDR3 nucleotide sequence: TGTGCCAGCAGTAAGGGGAGCACGCTTGGCGATACGCAGTATTTT.

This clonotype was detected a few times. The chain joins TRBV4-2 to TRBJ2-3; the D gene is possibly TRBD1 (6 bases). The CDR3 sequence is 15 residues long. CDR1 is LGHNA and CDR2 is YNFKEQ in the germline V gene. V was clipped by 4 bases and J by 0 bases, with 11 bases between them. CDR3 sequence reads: CASSREDRSTDTQYF. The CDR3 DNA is TGTGCCAGCAGCCGAGAGGACAGAAGCACAGATACGCAGTATTTT.

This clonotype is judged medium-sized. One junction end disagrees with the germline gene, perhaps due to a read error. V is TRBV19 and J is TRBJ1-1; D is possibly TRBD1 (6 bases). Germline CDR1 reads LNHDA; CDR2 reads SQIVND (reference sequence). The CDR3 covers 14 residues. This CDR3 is CASRVRGGNAEAFF. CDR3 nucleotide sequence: TGTGCCAGTAGGGTTAGGGGGGGGAACGCTGAAGCTTTCTTT.

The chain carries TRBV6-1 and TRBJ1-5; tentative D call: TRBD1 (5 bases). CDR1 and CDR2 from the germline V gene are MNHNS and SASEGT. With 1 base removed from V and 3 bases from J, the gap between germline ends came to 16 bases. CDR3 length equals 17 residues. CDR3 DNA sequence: TGTGCCAGCAGTGAAGGGCTCGGACAACGATCCAATCAGCCCCAGCATTTT. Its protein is CASSEGLGQRSNQPQHF.

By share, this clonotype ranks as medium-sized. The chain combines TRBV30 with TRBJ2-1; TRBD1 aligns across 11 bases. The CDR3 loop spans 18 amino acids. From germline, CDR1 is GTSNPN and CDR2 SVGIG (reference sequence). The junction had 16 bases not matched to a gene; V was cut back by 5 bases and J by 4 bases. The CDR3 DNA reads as TGTGCCTGGGGCCACGCACCCTCCGGGACAGGGGGTTACAATGAGCAGTTCTTC. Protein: CAWGHAPSGTGGYNEQFF.

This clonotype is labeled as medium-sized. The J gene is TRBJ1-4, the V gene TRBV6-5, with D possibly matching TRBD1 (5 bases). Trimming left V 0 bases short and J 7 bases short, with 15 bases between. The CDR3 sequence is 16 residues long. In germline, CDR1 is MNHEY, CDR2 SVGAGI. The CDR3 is CASSYSGGQGGEKLFF. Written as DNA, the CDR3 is TGTGCCAGCAGTTACTCGGGCGGGCAGGGAGGTGAAAAACTGTTTTTT.

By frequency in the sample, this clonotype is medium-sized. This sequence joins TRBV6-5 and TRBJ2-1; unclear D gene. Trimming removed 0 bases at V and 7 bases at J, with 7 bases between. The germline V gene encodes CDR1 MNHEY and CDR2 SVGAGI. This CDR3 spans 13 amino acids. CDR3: CASSYSFANEQFF. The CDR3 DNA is TGTGCCAGCAGTTACTCGTTCGCTAATGAGCAGTTCTTC.

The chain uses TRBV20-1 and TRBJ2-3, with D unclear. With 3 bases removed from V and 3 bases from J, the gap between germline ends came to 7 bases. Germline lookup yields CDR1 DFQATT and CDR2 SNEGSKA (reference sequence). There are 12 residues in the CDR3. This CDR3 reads CSARTRTDTQYF. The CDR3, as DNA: TGCAGTGCTAGGACCCGGACAGATACGCAGTATTTT.

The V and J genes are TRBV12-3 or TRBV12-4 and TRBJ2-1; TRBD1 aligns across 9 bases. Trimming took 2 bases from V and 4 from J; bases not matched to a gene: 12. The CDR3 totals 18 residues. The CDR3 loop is CASSLWDRRDRAYNEQFF. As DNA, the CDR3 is TGTGCCAGCAGTTTATGGGACCGTCGGGACAGGGCTTACAATGAGCAGTTCTTC.

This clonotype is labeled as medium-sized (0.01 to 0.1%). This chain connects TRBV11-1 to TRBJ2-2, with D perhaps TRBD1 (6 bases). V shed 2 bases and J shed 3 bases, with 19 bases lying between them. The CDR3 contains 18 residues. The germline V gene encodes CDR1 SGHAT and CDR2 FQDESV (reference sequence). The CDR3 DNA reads TGTGCCAGCAGCTTAAGGGCCAGGGGTAGGTCGGACACCGGGGAGCTGTTTTTT. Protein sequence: CASSLRARGRSDTGELFF.

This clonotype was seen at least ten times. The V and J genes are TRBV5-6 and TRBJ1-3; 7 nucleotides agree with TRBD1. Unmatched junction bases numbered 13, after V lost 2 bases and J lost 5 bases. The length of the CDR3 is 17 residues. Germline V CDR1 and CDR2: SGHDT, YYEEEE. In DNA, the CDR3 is TGTGCCAGCAGCTTCAAAGGATACAGGGGCGCTAGAAACACCATATATTTT. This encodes CASSFKGYRGARNTIYF.

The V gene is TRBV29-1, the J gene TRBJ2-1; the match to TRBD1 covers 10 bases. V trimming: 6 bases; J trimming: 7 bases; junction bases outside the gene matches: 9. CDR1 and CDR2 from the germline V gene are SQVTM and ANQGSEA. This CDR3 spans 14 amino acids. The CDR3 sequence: CSVGPGQGKNEQFF. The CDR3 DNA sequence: TGCAGCGTGGGGCCGGGACAGGGGAAGAATGAGCAGTTCTTC.

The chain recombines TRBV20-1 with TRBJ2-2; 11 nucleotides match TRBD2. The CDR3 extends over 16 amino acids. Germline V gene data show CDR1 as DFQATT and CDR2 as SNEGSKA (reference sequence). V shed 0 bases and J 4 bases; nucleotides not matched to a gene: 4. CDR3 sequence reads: CSARDVLAGGTGELFF. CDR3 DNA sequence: TGCAGTGCTAGAGATGTTCTAGCGGGGGGCACCGGGGAGCTGTTTTTT.

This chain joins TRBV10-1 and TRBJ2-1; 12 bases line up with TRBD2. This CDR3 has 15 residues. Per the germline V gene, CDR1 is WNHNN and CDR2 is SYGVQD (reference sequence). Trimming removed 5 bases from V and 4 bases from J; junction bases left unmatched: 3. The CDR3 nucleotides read TGCGCCAGCAGTAAACTAGCGGGGGGTTACAATGAGCAGTTCTTC. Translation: CASSKLAGGYNEQFF.

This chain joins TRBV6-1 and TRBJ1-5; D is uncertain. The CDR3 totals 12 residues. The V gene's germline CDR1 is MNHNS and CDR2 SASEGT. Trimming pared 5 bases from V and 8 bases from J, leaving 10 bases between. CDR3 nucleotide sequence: TGTGCCAGCAGTACCCAACTTAAGCCCCAGCATTTT. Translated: CASSTQLKPQHF.

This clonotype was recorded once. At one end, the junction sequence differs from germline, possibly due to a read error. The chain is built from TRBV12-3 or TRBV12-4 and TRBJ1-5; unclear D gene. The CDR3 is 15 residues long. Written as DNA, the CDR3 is TGTACCAGCAGTTTAATGTGGGGTAACGATCAGCCCCAGCACTTT. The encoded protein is CTSSLMWGNDQPQHF.

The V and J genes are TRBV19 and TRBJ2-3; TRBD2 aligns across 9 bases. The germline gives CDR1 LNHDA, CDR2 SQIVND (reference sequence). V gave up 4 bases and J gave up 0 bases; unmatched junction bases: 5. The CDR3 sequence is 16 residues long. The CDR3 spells CASSKERGASTDTQYF. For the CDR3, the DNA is TGTGCCAGTAGTAAGGAGCGGGGGGCTAGCACAGATACGCAGTATTTT.

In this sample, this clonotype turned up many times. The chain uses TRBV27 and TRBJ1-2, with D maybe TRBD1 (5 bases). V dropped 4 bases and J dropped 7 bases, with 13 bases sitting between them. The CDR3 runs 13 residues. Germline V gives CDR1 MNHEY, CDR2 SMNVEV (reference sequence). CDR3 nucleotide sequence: TGTGCCAGCAGTTCTGGACGGGACCGTGGCTACACCTTC. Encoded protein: CASSSGRDRGYTF.

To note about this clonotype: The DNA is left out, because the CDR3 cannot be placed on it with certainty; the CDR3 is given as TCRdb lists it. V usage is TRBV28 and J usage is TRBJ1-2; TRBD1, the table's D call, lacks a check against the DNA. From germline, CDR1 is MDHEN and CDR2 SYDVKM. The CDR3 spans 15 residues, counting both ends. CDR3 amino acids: CASSTSDTPGDGYTF.

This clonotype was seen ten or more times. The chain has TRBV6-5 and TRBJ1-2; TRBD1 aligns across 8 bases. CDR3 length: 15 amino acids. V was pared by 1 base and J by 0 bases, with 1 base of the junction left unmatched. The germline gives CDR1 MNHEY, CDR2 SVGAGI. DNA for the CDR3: TGTGCCAGCAGTTACTTACAGGGGGCTAACTATGGCTACACCTTC. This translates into CASSYLQGANYGYTF.

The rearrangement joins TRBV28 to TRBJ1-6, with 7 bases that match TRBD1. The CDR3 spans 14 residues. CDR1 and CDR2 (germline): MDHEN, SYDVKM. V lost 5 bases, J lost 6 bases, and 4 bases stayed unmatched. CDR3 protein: CASSERDSNSPLHF. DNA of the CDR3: TGTGCCAGCAGTGAACGGGACAGTAATTCACCCCTCCACTTT.

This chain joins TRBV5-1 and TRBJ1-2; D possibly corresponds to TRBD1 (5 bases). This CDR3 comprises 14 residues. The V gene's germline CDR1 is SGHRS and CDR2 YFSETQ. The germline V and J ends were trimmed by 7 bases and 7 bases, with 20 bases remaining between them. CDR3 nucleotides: TGCGCCAGCTCATACTCCCTAGATCAGGGTGGCTACACCTTC. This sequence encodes CASSYSLDQGGYTF.

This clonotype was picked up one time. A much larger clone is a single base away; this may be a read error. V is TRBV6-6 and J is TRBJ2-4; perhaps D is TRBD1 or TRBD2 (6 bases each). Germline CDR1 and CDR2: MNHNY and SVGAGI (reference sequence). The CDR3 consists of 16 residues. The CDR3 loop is CASSFGTLLAKDIQYF. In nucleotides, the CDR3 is TGTGCCAGCAGTTTCGGGACACTACTAGCCAAAGACATTCAGTACTTC.

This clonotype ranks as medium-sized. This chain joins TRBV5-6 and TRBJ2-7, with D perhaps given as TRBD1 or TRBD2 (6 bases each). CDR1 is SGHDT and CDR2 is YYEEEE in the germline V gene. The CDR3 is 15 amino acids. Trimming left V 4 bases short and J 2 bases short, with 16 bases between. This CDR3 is CASSHGGPTAYEQYF. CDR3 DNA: TGTGCCAGCAGCCACGGGGGCCCGACGGCCTACGAGCAGTACTTC. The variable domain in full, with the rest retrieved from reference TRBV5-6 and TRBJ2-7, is DAGVTQSPTHLIKTRGQQVTLRCSPKSGHDTVSWYQQALGQGPQFIFQYYEEEERQRGNFPDRFSGHQFPNYSSELNVNALLLGDSALYLCASSHGGPTAYEQYFGPGTRLTVT.

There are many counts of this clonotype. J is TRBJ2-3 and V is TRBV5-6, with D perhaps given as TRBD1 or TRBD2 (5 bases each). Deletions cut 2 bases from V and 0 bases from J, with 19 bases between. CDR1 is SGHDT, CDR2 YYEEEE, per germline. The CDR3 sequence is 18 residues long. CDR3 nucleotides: TGTGCCAGCAGCTTAGGGACCGGTTCCAAGACTAGCACAGATACGCAGTATTTT. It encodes CASSLGTGSKTSTDTQYF. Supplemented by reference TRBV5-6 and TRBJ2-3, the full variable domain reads DAGVTQSPTHLIKTRGQQVTLRCSPKSGHDTVSWYQQALGQGPQFIFQYYEEEERQRGNFPDRFSGHQFPNYSSELNVNALLLGDSALYLCASSLGTGSKTSTDTQYFGPGTRLTVL.

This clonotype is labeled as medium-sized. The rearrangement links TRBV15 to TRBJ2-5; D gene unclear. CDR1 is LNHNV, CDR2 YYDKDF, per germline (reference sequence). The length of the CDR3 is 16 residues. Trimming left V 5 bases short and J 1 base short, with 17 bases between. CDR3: CATSSWGSSPQETQYF. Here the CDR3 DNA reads TGTGCCACCAGCTCCTGGGGTTCTTCCCCCCAAGAGACCCAGTACTTC.

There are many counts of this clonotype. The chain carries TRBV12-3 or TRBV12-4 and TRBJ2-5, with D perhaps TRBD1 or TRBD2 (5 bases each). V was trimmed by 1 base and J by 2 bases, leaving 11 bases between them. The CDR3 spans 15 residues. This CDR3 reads CASSLGGRKQETQYF. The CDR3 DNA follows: TGTGCCAGCAGTTTAGGGGGACGCAAACAAGAGACCCAGTACTTC.